This entry lists 25 T cell receptor beta chains sequenced from one sample in a study of cytomegalovirus exposure and HLA in healthy donors. PCR used 60 Vbeta primers and 13 Jbeta primers. The table came from immunoSEQ multiplex PCR; TCRdb's copy has only in-frame clones and leaves some out. The sample includes 90,000 to 130,000 clones, about 80% of them seen just once. The specimen sequenced was PBMCs. These TCRs come from a woman aged 18-29 years in good health and CMV-seropositive.

The CDR3 loop reads CSVAKTGLTGELFF. Here the CDR3 DNA reads TGCAGCGTTGCAAAGACAGGGTTGACCGGGGAGCTGTTTTTT. This chain connects TRBV29-1 to TRBJ2-2; 7 nucleotides agree with TRBD1. The CDR3 sequence is 14 residues long. Germline V gene sequence: CDR1 SQVTM, CDR2 ANQGSEA. V shed 4 bases and J 5 bases; nucleotides not matched to a gene: 7.

The chain couples TRBV5-1 to TRBJ1-2, with D unresolved. Germline CDR1 is SGHRS and CDR2 is YFSETQ. V shed 0 bases and J shed 7 bases, with 16 bases lying between them. The CDR3 runs to 15 residues. For the CDR3, the DNA is TGCGCCAGCAGCTTGGCAGGAATCGAAAGAACTGGCTACACCTTC. Translated: CASSLAGIERTGYTF.

This clone was detected once. The chain carries TRBV28 and TRBJ1-5; D is unresolved. The CDR3 sequence is 13 residues long. The V end was cut by 3 bases, the J end by 7 bases, with 10 bases between. CDR1 and CDR2 (germline): MDHEN, SYDVKM. The CDR3 DNA sequence: TGTGCCAGCAGTTTTAAGCGCACCCAGCCCCAGCATTTT. Translation gives CASSFKRTQPQHF.

V gene TRBV5-4 combines with J gene TRBJ2-5; D perhaps matches TRBD1 (6 bases). V lost 3 bases and J 9 bases, leaving 21 bases between the germline ends. The CDR3 has 15 residues. Germline values: CDR1 SGHNT, CDR2 YYREEE (reference sequence). The CDR3 is CASSSHTSRGRSQYF. The CDR3, as DNA: TGTGCCAGCAGCTCACACACCTCCAGGGGAAGGTCCCAGTACTTC. Combining the CDR3 with reference TRBV5-4 and TRBJ2-5 gives the whole variable domain ETGVTQSPTHLIKTRGQQVTLRCSSQSGHNTVSWYQQALGQGPQFIFQYYREEENGRGNFPPRFSGLQFPNYSSELNVNALELDDSALYLCASSSHTSRGRSQYFGPGTRLLVL.

Details on this clone: A junction boundary mismatches the germline segment, possibly from a read error. The chain carries TRBV7-7 and TRBJ2-5; D possibly corresponds to TRBD1 (5 bases). This CDR3 is 13 amino acids long. Germline V lookup: CDR1 SSHAT, CDR2 FNYEAQ (reference sequence). CDR3 DNA: TGTGCTAGCAGCTTTGGATCCCTAGGGGCCCAGTACTTC. Residues: CASSFGSLGAQYF.

The chain employs TRBV5-6 and TRBJ2-7; possible D gene TRBD1, 6 bases. The CDR3 sequence is 16 residues long. Trimming cost V 4 bases and J 0 bases, with 17 bases left between them. Germline lookup yields CDR1 SGHDT and CDR2 YYEEEE. This CDR3 reads CASSHRDQRSSYEQYF. CDR3 DNA: TGTGCCAGCAGCCACAGGGACCAGCGGAGCTCCTACGAGCAGTACTTC.

This chain uses TRBV7-3 with TRBJ2-6; the match to TRBD2 covers 8 bases. Losses at the gene ends were 4 bases for V and 2 bases for J; bases not matched to a gene: 16. Per germline, CDR1 SGHTA and CDR2 FQGTGA. The CDR3 extends over 20 amino acids. In DNA, the CDR3 is TGTGCCAGCAGCTCGATTGTTCCGGGACTAGATCCTGCTGGGGCCAACGTCCTGACTTTC. It encodes CASSSIVPGLDPAGANVLTF.

This chain's CDR3 is CASSGPETAYSNQPQHF. The CDR3, as DNA: TGTGCCAGCAGTGGCCCCGAGACAGCGTATAGCAATCAGCCCCAGCATTTT. This sequence joins TRBV6-1 and TRBJ1-5; D perhaps matches TRBD1 (5 bases). With 4 bases removed from V and 0 bases from J, the gap between germline ends came to 16 bases. The germline CDR1 and CDR2 sequences are MNHNS and SASEGT. The CDR3 contains 17 residues.

The rearrangement links TRBV18 to TRBJ1-3; 10 bases agree with TRBD1. The CDR3 is made up of 14 amino acids. Germline CDR1 and CDR2: KGHSH and LQKENI. V lost 6 bases and J lost 8; bases outside the gene matches: 7. The DNA for the CDR3 is TGTGCCAGCTCTATGGACAGGGGGAGAGACACCATATATTTT. It codes for CASSMDRGRDTIYF.

The chain links TRBV2 to TRBJ2-3; 8 nucleotides line up with TRBD2. Unmatched junction bases numbered 11, after V lost 6 bases and J lost 3 bases. This CDR3 spans 16 amino acids. CDR1 and CDR2 (germline): SNHLY, FYNNEI. In DNA, the CDR3 is TGTGCCAGCAGCGAACGTAGCGGGAAAGAGACAGATACGCAGTATTTT. It encodes CASSERSGKETDTQYF.

This clone was seen just once. The V gene is TRBV5-1, the J gene TRBJ2-1; D not certain. CDR1 is SGHRS, CDR2 YFSETQ, per germline. The CDR3 is 15 amino acids. Trimming took off 0 bases at V and 6 bases at J, with 13 bases between the two ends. CDR3 in amino acids: CASSLGLVDSNEQFF. The CDR3 DNA reads TGCGCCAGCAGCTTGGGCCTAGTTGACTCCAATGAGCAGTTCTTC.

This clone is large in the sample. This sequence joins TRBV19 and TRBJ2-1, with 9 nucleotides matching TRBD2. CDR3 length equals 16 residues. Germline assignment: CDR1 LNHDA and CDR2 SQIVND (reference sequence). Losses at the gene ends were 4 bases for V and 10 bases for J; bases not matched to a gene: 14. The CDR3, as DNA: TGTGCCAGTAGTACCTATAGCGGGGGAGGCTTCGGGGAGCAGTTCTTC. Its translation is CASSTYSGGGFGEQFF. The full variable domain, completed using reference TRBV19 and TRBJ2-1, is DGGITQSPKYLFRKEGQNVTLSCEQNLNHDAMYWYRQDPGQGLRLIYYSQIVNDFQKGDIAEGYSVSREKKESFPLTVTSAQKNPTAFYLCASSTYSGGGFGEQFFGPGTRLTVL.

This chain connects TRBV5-1 to TRBJ2-5, with 8 bases that match TRBD2. Germline V gene sequence: CDR1 SGHRS, CDR2 YFSETQ. The J segment lost 3 bases and the V segment lost 6 bases, leaving 13 bases of the junction unmatched. CDR3 length: 16 residues. CDR3 sequence reads: CASTFPYSGAKETQYF. The DNA of the CDR3 is TGCGCCAGCACCTTCCCTTATAGCGGGGCGAAAGAGACCCAGTACTTC.

This clone showed up just once. The genes are TRBV27 and TRBJ1-1; possibly TRBD1 for D (5 bases). Trimming shortened V by 10 bases and J by 6 bases, and 18 bases separated the two germline ends. This CDR3 is built from 13 residues. The germline gives CDR1 MNHEY, CDR2 SMNVEV (reference sequence). The CDR3 loop is CATLIREGSEAFF. The CDR3 region has the DNA TGTGCCACCCTAATAAGGGAGGGGTCTGAAGCTTTCTTT.

V is TRBV2 and J is TRBJ2-7, with TRBD1 matching 9 bases. V lost 4 bases and J lost 3; bases outside the gene matches: 1. The CDR3 spans 13 residues. Germline V gives CDR1 SNHLY, CDR2 FYNNEI. CDR3 sequence (DNA): TGTGCCAGCAGTGCGGACAGGGGCTACGAGCAGTACTTC. Amino acid sequence: CASSADRGYEQYF.

The V and J genes are TRBV27 and TRBJ1-4; D gene uncertain. V was pared by 5 bases and J by 8 bases, with 24 bases between. The CDR3 consists of 17 residues. CDR1 and CDR2 (germline): MNHEY, SMNVEV (reference sequence). The DNA for the CDR3 is TGTGCCAGCAGTCCCGCTGGGGAGGGAACATTGAGGGAAAAACTGTTTTTT. This sequence encodes CASSPAGEGTLREKLFF.

The chain joins TRBV6-5 to TRBJ1-4; 10 bases line up with TRBD1. Trimming took 9 bases from V and 5 from J; bases not matched to a gene: 6. The CDR3 totals 14 residues. CDR1 MNHEY and CDR2 SVGAGI come from the germline V gene. CDR3 in amino acids: CASSPGQGNEKLFF. The CDR3, as DNA: TGTGCCAGTTCCCCGGGACAGGGGAATGAAAAACTGTTTTTT.

The V and J genes are TRBV4-1 and TRBJ1-2, with 7 bases that match TRBD1. This CDR3 contains 13 residues. Germline CDR1 MGHRA, CDR2 YSYEKL. J gave up 4 bases and V 1 base, and 0 bases lay outside the gene matches. CDR3 residues: CASSQGQGYGYTF. The CDR3 DNA follows: TGCGCCAGCAGCCAAGGACAGGGCTATGGCTACACCTTC.

This sequence joins TRBV4-2 and TRBJ2-7, with 12 bases that match TRBD2. The CDR3 contains 17 residues. CDR1 is LGHNA and CDR2 is YNFKEQ in the germline V gene. V was pared by 2 bases and J by 2 bases, with 7 bases of the junction left unmatched. The CDR3 sequence is CASSQRLAGVPTYEQYF. The CDR3 DNA reads as TGTGCCAGCAGCCAAAGACTAGCGGGAGTCCCAACCTACGAGCAGTACTTC.

This clone was observed a single time. The chain couples TRBV13 to TRBJ2-1; 16 nucleotides agree with TRBD2. The CDR3 is 19 amino acids. V trimming: 5 bases; J trimming: 6 bases; junction bases outside the gene matches: 13. The germline V gene has CDR1 PRHDT and CDR2 FYEKMQ (reference sequence). The CDR3 protein is CASSPGLAGGPRLSNEQFF. CDR3 sequence (DNA): TGTGCCAGCAGCCCGGGACTAGCGGGAGGGCCTAGGTTGAGCAATGAGCAGTTCTTC.

This clone was counted a few times. V is TRBV6-1 and J is TRBJ1-5; D is uncertain. The CDR3 has 12 residues. Germline V gives CDR1 MNHNS, CDR2 SASEGT. Trimming removed 8 bases from V and 9 bases from J, with 14 bases in between. CDR3 residues: CASGQSLSPQHF. In DNA form, the CDR3 reads TGTGCCAGCGGTCAGTCCTTGTCGCCCCAGCATTTT.

The chain couples TRBV5-1 to TRBJ2-7, with D uncertain. CDR1 and CDR2 from the germline V gene are SGHRS and YFSETQ. Trimming took off 3 bases at V and 0 bases at J, with 4 bases between the two ends. The CDR3 consists of 12 residues. The CDR3 bases are TGCGCCAGCAGCTCTTCCTCCTACGAGCAGTACTTC. It codes for CASSSSSYEQYF.

DNA of the CDR3: TGTGCCTGGAGTGTAGACACGGCTATTCTTGCGGGGGCCACTGAAGCTTTCTTT. Its protein is CAWSVDTAILAGATEAFF. The genes are TRBV30 and TRBJ1-1; tentative D call: TRBD1 (6 bases). CDR3 length: 18 residues. CDR1 is GTSNPN and CDR2 is SVGIG in the germline V gene (reference sequence). The V end was cut by 0 bases, the J end by 4 bases, with 24 bases between. Full variable domain (rest looked up from reference TRBV30 and TRBJ1-1): SQTIHQWPATLVQPVGSPLSLECTVEGTSNPNLYWYRQAAGRGLQLLFYSVGIGQISSEVPQNLSASRPQDRQFILSSKKLLLSDSGFYLCAWSVDTAILAGATEAFFGQGTRLTVV.

About this clone: This sample also contains other DNA sequences that code for the same CDR3. The J gene is TRBJ1-1, the V gene TRBV7-9; TRBD1 matches at 11 bases. Unmatched junction bases numbered 2, after V lost 0 bases and J lost 5 bases. The CDR3 spans 15 residues. Germline V gives CDR1 SEHNR, CDR2 FQNEAQ (reference sequence). The CDR3 protein is CASSLAGTGGTEAFF. CDR3 bases: TGTGCCAGCAGCTTAGCGGGGACAGGGGGGACTGAAGCTTTCTTT.

The chain combines TRBV7-6 with TRBJ2-7; 7 nucleotides align to TRBD1. CDR1 and CDR2 (germline): SGHVS, FNYEAQ. Trimming cost V 5 bases and J 0 bases; bases outside gene matches: 7. There are 15 residues in the CDR3. CDR3 bases: TGTGCCAGCAGCGTAGACTGGGACAGCTCCTACGAGCAGTACTTC. Translating gives CASSVDWDSSYEQYF.